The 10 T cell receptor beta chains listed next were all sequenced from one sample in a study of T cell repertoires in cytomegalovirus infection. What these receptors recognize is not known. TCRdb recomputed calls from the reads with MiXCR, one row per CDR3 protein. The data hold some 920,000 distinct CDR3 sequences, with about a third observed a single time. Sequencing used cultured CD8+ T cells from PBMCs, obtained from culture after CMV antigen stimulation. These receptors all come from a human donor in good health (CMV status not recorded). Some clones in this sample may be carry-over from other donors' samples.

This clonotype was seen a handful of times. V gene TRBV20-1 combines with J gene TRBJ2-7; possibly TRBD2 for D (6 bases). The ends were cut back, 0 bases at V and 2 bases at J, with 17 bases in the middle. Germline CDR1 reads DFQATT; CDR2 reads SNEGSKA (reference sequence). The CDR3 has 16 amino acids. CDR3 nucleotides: TGCAGTGCTAGAGACCCCAGCGGGCCTTATGCCTACGAGCAGTACTTC. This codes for CSARDPSGPYAYEQYF.

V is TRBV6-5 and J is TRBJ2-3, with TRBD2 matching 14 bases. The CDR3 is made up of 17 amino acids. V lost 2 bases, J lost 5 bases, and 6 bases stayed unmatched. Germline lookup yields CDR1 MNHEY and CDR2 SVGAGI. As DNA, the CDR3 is TGTGCCAGCAGTTACGCGACTAGCGGGGGGGCTAGAGATACGCAGTATTTT. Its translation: CASSYATSGGARDTQYF.

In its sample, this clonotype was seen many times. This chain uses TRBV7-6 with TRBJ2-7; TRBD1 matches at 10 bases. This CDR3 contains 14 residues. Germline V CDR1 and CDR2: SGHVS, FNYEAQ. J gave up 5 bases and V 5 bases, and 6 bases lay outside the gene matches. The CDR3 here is CASSLRQGANEQYF. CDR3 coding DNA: TGTGCCAGCAGCCTTCGACAGGGGGCTAACGAGCAGTACTTC.

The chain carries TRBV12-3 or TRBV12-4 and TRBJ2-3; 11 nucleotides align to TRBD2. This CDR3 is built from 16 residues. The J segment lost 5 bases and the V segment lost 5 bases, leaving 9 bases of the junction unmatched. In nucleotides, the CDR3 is TGTGCCAGCAGTCCATTTAGCGGGGGGGCATTAGATACGCAGTATTTT. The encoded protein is CASSPFSGGALDTQYF.

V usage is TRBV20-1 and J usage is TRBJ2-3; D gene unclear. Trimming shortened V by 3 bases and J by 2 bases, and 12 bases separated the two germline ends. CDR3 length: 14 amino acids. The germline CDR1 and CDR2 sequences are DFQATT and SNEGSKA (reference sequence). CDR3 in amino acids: CSASLDRYTDTQYF. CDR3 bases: TGCAGTGCTAGCCTGGACCGCTACACAGATACGCAGTATTTT.

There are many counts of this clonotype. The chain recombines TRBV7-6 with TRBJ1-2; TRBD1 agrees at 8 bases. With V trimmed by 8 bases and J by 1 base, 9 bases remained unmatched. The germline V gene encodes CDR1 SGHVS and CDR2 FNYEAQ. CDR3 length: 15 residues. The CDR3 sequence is CASGPGQGINYGYTF. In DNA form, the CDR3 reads TGTGCCAGCGGCCCAGGACAGGGCATTAACTATGGCTACACCTTC.

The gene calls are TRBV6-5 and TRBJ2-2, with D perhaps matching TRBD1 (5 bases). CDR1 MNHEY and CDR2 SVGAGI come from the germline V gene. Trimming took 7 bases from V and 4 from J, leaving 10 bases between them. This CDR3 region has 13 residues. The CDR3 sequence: CASTRVFTGELFF. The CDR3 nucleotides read TGTGCCAGCACCAGGGTTTTCACCGGGGAGCTGTTTTTT.

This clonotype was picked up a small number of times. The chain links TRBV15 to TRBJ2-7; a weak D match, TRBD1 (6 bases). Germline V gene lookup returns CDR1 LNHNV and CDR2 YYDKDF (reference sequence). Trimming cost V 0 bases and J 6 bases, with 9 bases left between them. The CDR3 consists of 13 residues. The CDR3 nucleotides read TGTGCCACCAGCAGAGACAGGGGTTCCGAGCAGTACGTC. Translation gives CATSRDRGSEQYV.

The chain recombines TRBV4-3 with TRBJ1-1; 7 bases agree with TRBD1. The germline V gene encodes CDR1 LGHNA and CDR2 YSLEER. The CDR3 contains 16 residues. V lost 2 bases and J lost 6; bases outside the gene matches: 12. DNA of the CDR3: TGCGCCAGCAGCCAACGTCACAGGGGTAGTTTGGCTGAAGCTTTCTTT. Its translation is CASSQRHRGSLAEAFF.

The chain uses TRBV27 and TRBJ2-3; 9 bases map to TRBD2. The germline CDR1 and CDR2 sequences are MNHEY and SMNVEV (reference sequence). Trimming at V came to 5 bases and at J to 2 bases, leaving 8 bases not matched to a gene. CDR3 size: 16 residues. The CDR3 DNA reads TGTGCCAGCAGTCCCTTGACTAGCGGAACCACAGATACGCAGTATTTT. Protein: CASSPLTSGTTDTQYF.